Here is one TCR beta chain with its context. Its antigen is not known. This sample was taken from a study of cytomegalovirus exposure and HLA in healthy donors. Looking at the study overall: Approximately 81% of 350 to 400 genotyped donors fell in the Caucasian-associated ancestry cluster.

CDR1 and CDR2 from the germline V gene are SGHAT and FQNNGV. V was clipped by 1 base and J by 6 bases, with 18 bases between them. This CDR3 has 17 amino acids. Study outcomes and limitations: Evidence from a later analysis indicated that most CMV-associated TCR beta chains looked HLA-restricted. Researchers reported in a later analysis that a missense DCLRE1C variant was tied to TCR beta V- and J-gene trimming.

The PCR made use of 60 Vbeta and 13 Jbeta primers. The protocol was immunoSEQ multiplex PCR, while the TCRdb copy is restricted to in-frame clones and leaves out a portion. This table has about 110,000 clones, less than 85% appearing once. The sequence was collected from a middle-aged man in good health and CMV-seropositive. The V and J genes are TRBV11-2 and TRBJ1-4; D is perhaps TRBD1 (5 bases). The material sequenced was PBMCs. The CDR3: CASSLGVRRGGDEKLFF. DNA for the CDR3: TGTGCCAGCAGCTTAGGAGTCCGGCGGGGAGGGGATGAAAAACTGTTTTTT.